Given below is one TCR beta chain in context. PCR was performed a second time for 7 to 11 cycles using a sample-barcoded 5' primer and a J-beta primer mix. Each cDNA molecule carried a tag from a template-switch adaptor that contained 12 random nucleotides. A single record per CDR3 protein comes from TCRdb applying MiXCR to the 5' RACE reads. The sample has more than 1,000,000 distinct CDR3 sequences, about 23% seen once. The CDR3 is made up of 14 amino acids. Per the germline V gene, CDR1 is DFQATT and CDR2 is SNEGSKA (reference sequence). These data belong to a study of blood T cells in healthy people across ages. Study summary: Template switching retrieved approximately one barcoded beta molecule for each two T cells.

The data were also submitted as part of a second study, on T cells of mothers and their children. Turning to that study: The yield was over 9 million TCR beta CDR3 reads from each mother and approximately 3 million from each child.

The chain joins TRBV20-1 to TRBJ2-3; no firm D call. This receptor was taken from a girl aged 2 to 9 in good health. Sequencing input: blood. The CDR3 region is CSNPDGRLTDTQYF. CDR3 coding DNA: TGCAGCAACCCGGATGGACGACTCACAGATACGCAGTATTTT.